The sequence of this T cell receptor (beta chain) was determined in a study of cytomegalovirus exposure and HLA in healthy donors. The study ran its PCR with 60 Vbeta and 13 Jbeta primers. Here immunoSEQ multiplex PCR was the method, and the copy in TCRdb shows in-frame clones only, minus some. The data contain about 130,000 clones, approximately 82% of them seen just once; the ten biggest clones take up approximately 2.6%. Study-wide points: A few V segments could not be told apart, such as TRBV6-2 and TRBV6-3, and were left out. A cluster of highly shared sequence variants was likely a sequencing artifact. Information on immune exposure was restricted to one variable (CMV serostatus). Being productive about 87% or about 30% of the time was typical of most TCR beta V segments in an earlier analysis.

CDR1 is KGHSH, CDR2 LQKENI, per germline. Trimming pared 4 bases from V and 5 bases from J, leaving 20 bases between. The CDR3 consists of 16 residues. Details on this clone: The target antigen is unknown.

This chain joins TRBV18 and TRBJ1-2; D uncertain. Specimen: PBMCs. The TCR was taken from a man in his fifties in good health and CMV-seronegative. This CDR3 reads CASSRVGQEGTYGYTF. The CDR3 coding sequence is TGTGCCAGCTCACGAGTTGGCCAGGAGGGAACATATGGCTACACCTTC. Full variable domain (missing parts from reference TRBV18 and TRBJ1-2): NAGVMQNPRHLVRRRGQEARLRCSPMKGHSHVYWYRQLPEEGLKFMVYLQKENIIDESGMPKERFSAEFPKEGPSILRIQQVVRGDSAAYFCASSRVGQEGTYGYTFGSGTRLTVV.